One sample yielded the 24 T cell receptor beta chains listed below, sequenced in a study of response to subunit inactivated influenza vaccine. TCRdb processed the RT-PCR reads anew with MiXCR; each CDR3 protein has one entry. There are approximately 530,000 distinct CDR3 sequences in the sample; under 9% occur only once, and 13% lies in the top ten. The material was PBMCs from blood, obtained approximately 25 months after vaccination. All receptors derive from a man aged 50-75 years who received an inactivated influenza vaccine.

This clonotype appeared a few times. The V call is TRBV3-1, the J call TRBJ2-3; D possibly corresponds to TRBD2 (6 bases). The CDR3 has 14 residues. Germline V gene sequence: CDR1 LGHDT, CDR2 YNNKEL (reference sequence). The ends were cut back, 4 bases at V and 4 bases at J, with 12 bases in the middle. The CDR3 coding sequence is TGTGCCAGCAGCCCCGGGGACTCCCCAGATACGCAGTATTTT. Translated, it gives CASSPGDSPDTQYF.

V and J are TRBV11-2 and TRBJ2-3, with 7 nucleotides matching TRBD2. The CDR3 is 14 amino acids. The trim removed 6 bases at V and 4 bases at J, leaving 7 bases unmatched. CDR1 and CDR2 (germline): SGHAT, FQNNGV. Here the CDR3 DNA reads TGTGCCAGCAGTTTATGGGAGGGCGCAGATACGCAGTATTTT. This sequence encodes CASSLWEGADTQYF.

This clonotype was observed a few times. CDR3 amino acids: CASSYSLSTGGNGYTF. The DNA of the CDR3 is TGTGCCAGCAGTTACTCCCTCTCCACAGGGGGAAATGGCTACACCTTC. V and J are TRBV6-2 or TRBV6-3 and TRBJ1-2; 8 positions agree with TRBD1. Germline assignment: CDR1 MNHEY and CDR2 SVGEGT. This CDR3 comprises 16 residues. After removal of 0 bases from V and 6 bases from J, the junction contained 9 bases not matched to a gene.

This clonotype was counted a few times. The V and J genes are TRBV29-1 and TRBJ2-7; the D gene is possibly TRBD2 (6 bases). This CDR3 region has 13 residues. Germline CDR1 is SQVTM and CDR2 is ANQGSEA. The ends were cut back, 0 bases at V and 4 bases at J, with 10 bases in the middle. As DNA, the CDR3 is TGCAGCGTTGAAGACGGGAGATCATACGAGCAGTACTTC. This gives the protein CSVEDGRSYEQYF.

There are many counts of this clonotype. The chain has TRBV12-3 or TRBV12-4 and TRBJ2-1; 7 nucleotides match TRBD1. Trimming removed 3 bases from V and 5 bases from J; junction bases left unmatched: 4. The CDR3 has 14 residues. The CDR3 region is CASSFKTGNNEQFF. The DNA of the CDR3 is TGTGCCAGCAGTTTCAAGACAGGGAACAATGAGCAGTTCTTC.

The genes are TRBV14 and TRBJ1-1, with a weak D call TRBD1 (5 bases). The ends were cut back, 0 bases at V and 6 bases at J, with 17 bases in the middle. Germline V CDR1 and CDR2: SGHDN, FVKESK. This CDR3 is 16 amino acids long. CDR3 region: CASSQEYSWRGAEAFF. As DNA, the CDR3 is TGTGCCAGCAGCCAAGAGTACAGTTGGAGGGGAGCTGAAGCTTTCTTT. The entire variable domain, with the rest obtained from reference TRBV14 and TRBJ1-1, is as follows: EAGVTQFPSHSVIEKGQTVTLRCDPISGHDNLYWYRRVMGKEIKFLLHFVKESKQDESGMPNNRFLAERTGGTYSTLKVQPAELEDSGVYFCASSQEYSWRGAEAFFGQGTRLTVV.

This clonotype was seen more than once but under ten times. The chain has TRBV15 and TRBJ2-5; D ambiguous. Germline V gene sequence: CDR1 LNHNV, CDR2 YYDKDF (reference sequence). The CDR3 contains 14 residues. Trimming shortened V by 0 bases and J by 4 bases, and 9 bases separated the two germline ends. The CDR3 loop reads CATSRDFVPETQYF. CDR3 DNA sequence: TGTGCCACCAGCAGAGATTTTGTACCAGAGACCCAGTACTTC.

This clonotype has ten or more counts. The rearrangement joins TRBV2 to TRBJ2-7; D unclear. Germline V gene sequence: CDR1 SNHLY, CDR2 FYNNEI. The CDR3 sequence is 12 residues long. V shed 4 bases and J shed 4 bases, with 8 bases lying between them. In DNA, the CDR3 is TGTGCCAGCAGTGCTGGTGGGTACGAGCAGTACTTC. Amino acid sequence: CASSAGGYEQYF.

This chain joins TRBV10-2 and TRBJ1-4, with D uncertain. V shed 8 bases and J shed 4 bases, with 11 bases lying between them. This CDR3 region has 13 residues. Germline-derived CDR1 and CDR2 are WSHSY and SAAADI. CDR3 amino acids: CASWGGLNEKLFF. In DNA, the CDR3 is TGCGCCAGCTGGGGAGGGCTTAATGAAAAACTGTTTTTT.

In its sample, this clonotype was seen many times. This sequence joins TRBV6-1 and TRBJ1-1; D gene ambiguous. This CDR3 region has 15 residues. The germline V gene encodes CDR1 MNHNS and CDR2 SASEGT. V was trimmed by 7 bases and J by 0 bases, leaving 15 bases between them. CDR3 sequence: CASTIPRRLNTEAFF. The CDR3 DNA follows: TGTGCCAGCACCATCCCCAGACGGCTGAACACTGAAGCTTTCTTT.

This clonotype was observed many times. The V call is TRBV10-3, the J call TRBJ2-1; the D gene is possibly TRBD1 (6 bases). Deletions cut 8 bases from V and 0 bases from J, with 11 bases between. Germline V CDR1 and CDR2: ENHRY, SYGVKD. The CDR3 length is 14 residues. In DNA form, the CDR3 reads TGTGCCATCGCTAAAGGGGGCTCCTACAATGAGCAGTTCTTC. Translating gives CAIAKGGSYNEQFF.

This clonotype has a count of ten or more. The chain couples TRBV29-1 to TRBJ2-2; TRBD2 is a possible D gene (6 bases). With 4 bases removed from V and 1 base from J, the gap between germline ends came to 10 bases. The CDR3 has 14 residues. CDR1 and CDR2 from the germline V gene are SQVTM and ANQGSEA. The CDR3 sequence: CSVGAGLNTGELFF. The CDR3 coding sequence is TGCAGCGTTGGTGCGGGGCTGAACACCGGGGAGCTGTTTTTT.

The chain combines TRBV5-4 with TRBJ2-5, with 8 bases aligning to TRBD1. The CDR3 sequence is 16 residues long. CDR1 is SGHNT and CDR2 is YYREEE in the germline V gene (reference sequence). With V trimmed by 2 bases and J by 2 bases, 8 bases remained unmatched. CDR3 nucleotide sequence: TGTGCCAGCAGCTTTGGCGGTACAGGGGGACAAGAGACCCAGTACTTC. This gives the protein CASSFGGTGGQETQYF.

The chain combines TRBV24-1 with TRBJ2-2, with TRBD2 identical over 13 bases. J was trimmed by 3 bases and V by 4 bases; bases with no gene match: 7. The germline V gene encodes CDR1 KGHDR and CDR2 SFDVKD. The CDR3 totals 18 residues. This chain's CDR3 is CATSDPGLAGQDTGELFF. CDR3 bases: TGTGCCACCAGTGACCCGGGACTAGCGGGACAGGACACCGGGGAGCTGTTTTTT.

The V and J genes are TRBV10-3 and TRBJ2-1; a possible D gene is TRBD1 (6 bases). The CDR3 runs to 15 residues. Germline CDR1 reads ENHRY; CDR2 reads SYGVKD. V lost 0 bases and J 7 bases, leaving 13 bases between the germline ends. CDR3 nucleotides: TGTGCCATCAGTGAGTCGATCTGGGGGCAAAATGAGCAGTTCTTC. This translates into CAISESIWGQNEQFF.

The chain couples TRBV15 to TRBJ2-5; unclear D gene. The V gene's germline CDR1 is LNHNV and CDR2 YYDKDF (reference sequence). The CDR3 loop spans 14 amino acids. Trimming removed 1 base at V and 2 bases at J, with 8 bases between. CDR3 sequence reads: CATSRAPGQETQYF. The CDR3 DNA sequence: TGTGCCACCAGCAGAGCTCCCGGACAAGAGACCCAGTACTTC.

The chain combines TRBV7-8 with TRBJ2-7, with unresolved D. From germline, CDR1 is SGHVS and CDR2 FQNEAQ. Trimming left V 1 base short and J 0 bases short, with 16 bases between. This CDR3 has 17 amino acids. The CDR3 region has the DNA TGTGCCAGCAGCTTAGTTGAATTCGGTTCCAGCTCCTACGAGCAGTACTTC. Its translation: CASSLVEFGSSSYEQYF.

This clonotype was observed a few times. This sequence joins TRBV5-1 and TRBJ2-7; 8 positions agree with TRBD1. Trimming took 0 bases from V and 6 from J; bases not matched to a gene: 8. The CDR3 sequence is 15 residues long. Germline CDR1 reads SGHRS; CDR2 reads YFSETQ. CDR3 amino acids: CASSLDGQGAGEQYF. The CDR3, as DNA: TGCGCCAGCAGCTTGGACGGTCAGGGGGCAGGCGAGCAGTACTTC. Variable domain in full (rest from reference TRBV5-1 and TRBJ2-7): KAGVTQTPRYLIKTRGQQVTLSCSPISGHRSVSWYQQTPGQGLQFLFEYFSETQRNKGNFPGRFSGRQFSNSRSEMNVSTLELGDSALYLCASSLDGQGAGEQYFGPGTRLTVT.

In this sample, this clonotype turned up a few times. This chain links TRBV6-2 or TRBV6-3 with TRBJ2-1; no clear D. This CDR3 comprises 18 residues. Trimming cost V 2 bases and J 4 bases, with 21 bases left between them. Germline V lookup: CDR1 MNHEY, CDR2 SVGEGT. In DNA, the CDR3 is TGTGCCAGCAGTTACCCGTCGTCGGGCCTGGGCCCTTACAATGAGCAGTTCTTC. Translation gives CASSYPSSGLGPYNEQFF.

This chain's CDR3 is CSVVRGDFAYNEQFF. In DNA, the CDR3 is TGCAGCGTTGTCCGGGGTGATTTCGCCTACAATGAGCAGTTCTTC. The V gene is TRBV29-1, the J gene TRBJ2-1; TRBD2 is a possible D gene (5 bases). In germline, CDR1 is SQVTM, CDR2 ANQGSEA. This CDR3 region has 15 residues. The ends were cut back, 4 bases at V and 2 bases at J, with 15 bases in the middle.

V usage is TRBV6-5 and J usage is TRBJ2-7; the D call may be TRBD1 or TRBD2 (5 bases each). This CDR3 has 16 amino acids. Looked up from germline, CDR1 is MNHEY and CDR2 is SVGAGI. V lost 4 bases, J lost 6 bases, and 22 bases lay in between. CDR3 in DNA: TGTGCCAGCAGTTCCCACGGGACGGGCCCAGCTTCCGAGCAGTACTTC. This gives the protein CASSSHGTGPASEQYF.

V is TRBV4-3 and J is TRBJ2-7; D is possibly TRBD2 (5 bases). Trimming took off 4 bases at V and 4 bases at J, with 14 bases between the two ends. CDR3 size: 14 residues. Germline V CDR1 and CDR2: LGHNA, YSLEER. Written as DNA, the CDR3 is TGCGCCAGCAGCCCTAGCTACATCGGGTACGAGCAGTACTTC. As protein: CASSPSYIGYEQYF.

The chain has TRBV6-1 and TRBJ1-2, with 8 bases aligning to TRBD1. This CDR3 region has 13 residues. Unmatched junction bases numbered 7, after V lost 5 bases and J lost 8 bases. Germline V gene sequence: CDR1 MNHNS, CDR2 SASEGT. The CDR3: CASSRLDRDGYTF. CDR3 nucleotide sequence: TGTGCCAGCAGTCGCTTGGACAGGGACGGCTACACCTTC.

The V and J genes are TRBV29-1 and TRBJ2-7; maybe TRBD1 (6 bases). In germline, CDR1 is SQVTM, CDR2 ANQGSEA. V lost 7 bases, J lost 2 bases, and 24 bases lay in between. The CDR3 has 16 residues. The CDR3 here is CSARTGTGKGAYEQYF. The DNA for the CDR3 is TGCAGCGCCCGGACTGGGACCGGTAAGGGGGCCTACGAGCAGTACTTC.